The entry below gives a single TCR beta chain sequence along with its context. Its antigen is currently unknown. A much larger clone lies a single base off, so this may be a read error. This CDR3 is missing its conserved last phenylalanine or tryptophan, likely due to a read error. TCRdb reprocessed the multiplex PCR reads via MiXCR and lists one record per CDR3 protein. The data contain about 180,000 distinct CDR3 sequences, about 30% of them singletons. The sample belongs to a study of breast tumors, draining lymph nodes, adjacent tissues. Study conclusions and caveats: Compared with lymph nodes, tumors were less diverse; compared with nontumor tissue, more.

This CDR3 is built from 13 residues. The germline V and J ends were trimmed by 0 bases and 7 bases, with 8 bases remaining between them. The germline V gene has CDR1 SGDLS and CDR2 YYNGEE. Samples came from axillary lymph nodes draining the breast cancer. This TCR was recovered from a female donor with breast cancer. Some clones in this sample may be carry-over from other donors' samples. The specimen was axillary lymph node tissue. This sequence joins TRBV9 and TRBJ2-1; D unclear. In DNA form, the CDR3 reads TGTGCCAGCAGCGTAGGGTTAGGGAATGAGCAGTTCTCC. The encoded protein is CASSVGLGNEQFS.